Described below is a single TCR beta chain sequence and its context. The data were taken from a study of blood T cell repertoires in COVID-19. Study background: COVID-19 samples, acute and convalescent, were from the United States, Italy and Spain. Sources were T cells, B-cell-depleted T cells, or PBMCs; the material itself was cDNA or gDNA.

Original processing methods: Nucleated cell number was recorded as an estimate derived from reference gene primer amplification. Assay used: immunoSEQ multiplex PCR; TCRdb lists only in-frame clones, some missing. Clone size and the V and J calls come from that table; the DNA yielded D and trimming. The profile shows roughly 180,000 clones, 80% to 90% of them singletons. Unmatched junction bases numbered 7, after V lost 3 bases and J lost 6 bases. CDR1 is LGHDT and CDR2 is YNNKEL in the germline V gene (reference sequence). The CDR3 runs to 15 residues. This chain links TRBV3-1 (or the pseudogene TRBV3-2) with TRBJ2-1; 8 positions agree with TRBD2. The clonotype comes from a man between 65 and 85 years old with active or convalescent COVID-19. Sample: peripheral blood. CDR3: CASSQGRGGSNEQFF. In nucleotides, the CDR3 is TGTGCCAGCAGCCAGGGTCGGGGGGGCTCCAATGAGCAGTTCTTC.